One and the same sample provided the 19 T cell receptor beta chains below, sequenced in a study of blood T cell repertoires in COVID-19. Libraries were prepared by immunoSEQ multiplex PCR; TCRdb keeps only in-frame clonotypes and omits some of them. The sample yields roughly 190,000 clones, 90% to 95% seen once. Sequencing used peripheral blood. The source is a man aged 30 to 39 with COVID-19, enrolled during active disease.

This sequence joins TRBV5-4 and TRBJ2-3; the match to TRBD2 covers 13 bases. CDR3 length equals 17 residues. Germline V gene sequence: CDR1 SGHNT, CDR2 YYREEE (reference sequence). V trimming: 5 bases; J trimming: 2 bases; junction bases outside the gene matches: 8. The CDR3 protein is CASRTAGLAGITDTQYF. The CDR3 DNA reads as TGTGCCAGCAGAACTGCGGGACTAGCGGGGATCACAGATACGCAGTATTTT.

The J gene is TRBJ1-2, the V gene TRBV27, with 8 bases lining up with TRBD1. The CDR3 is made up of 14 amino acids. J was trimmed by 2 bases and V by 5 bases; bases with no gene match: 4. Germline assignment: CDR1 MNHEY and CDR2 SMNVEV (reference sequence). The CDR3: CASSPRTGNYGYTF. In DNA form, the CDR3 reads TGTGCCAGCAGTCCTCGGACAGGGAACTATGGCTACACCTTC.

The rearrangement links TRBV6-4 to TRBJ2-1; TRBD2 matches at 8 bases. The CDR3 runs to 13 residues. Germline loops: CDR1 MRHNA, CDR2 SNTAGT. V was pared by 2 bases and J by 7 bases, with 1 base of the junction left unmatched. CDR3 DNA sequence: TGTGCCAGCAGTGACCGGGGGGGGAATGAGCAGTTCTTC. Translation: CASSDRGGNEQFF.

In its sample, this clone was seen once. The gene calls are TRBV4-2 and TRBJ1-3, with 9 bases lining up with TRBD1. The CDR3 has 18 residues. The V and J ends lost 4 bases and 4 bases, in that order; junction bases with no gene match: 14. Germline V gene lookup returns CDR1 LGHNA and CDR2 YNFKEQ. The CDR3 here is CASSPLERTGAGGNTIYF. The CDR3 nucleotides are TGTGCCAGCAGCCCACTTGAAAGGACAGGGGCGGGCGGAAACACCATATATTTT.

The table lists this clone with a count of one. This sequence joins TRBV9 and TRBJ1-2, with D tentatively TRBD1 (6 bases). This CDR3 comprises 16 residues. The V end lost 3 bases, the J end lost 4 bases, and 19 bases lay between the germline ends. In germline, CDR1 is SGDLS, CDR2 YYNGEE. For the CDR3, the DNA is TGTGCCAGCAGCGACCAACAGGGAGGGGGGTCCTATGGCTACACCTTC. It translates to CASSDQQGGGSYGYTF.

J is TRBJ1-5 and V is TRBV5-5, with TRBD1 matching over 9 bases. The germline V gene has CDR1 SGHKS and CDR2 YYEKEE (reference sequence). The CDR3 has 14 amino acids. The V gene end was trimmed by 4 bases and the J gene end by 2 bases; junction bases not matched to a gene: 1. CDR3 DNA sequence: TGTGCCAGCAGCCGGGACAGGGGCAATCAGCCCCAGCATTTT. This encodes CASSRDRGNQPQHF.

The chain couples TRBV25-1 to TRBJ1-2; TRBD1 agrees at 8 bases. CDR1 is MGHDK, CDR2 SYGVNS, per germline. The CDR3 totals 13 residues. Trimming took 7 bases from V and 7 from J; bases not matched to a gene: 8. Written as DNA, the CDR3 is TGTGCCAGCACCGGGACAGGCGTTTCTGGCTACACCTTC. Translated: CASTGTGVSGYTF.

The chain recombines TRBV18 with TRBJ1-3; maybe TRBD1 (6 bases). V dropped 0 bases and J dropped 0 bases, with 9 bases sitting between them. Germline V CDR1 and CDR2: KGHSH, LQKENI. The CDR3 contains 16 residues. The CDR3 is CASSPPRTDSGNTIYF. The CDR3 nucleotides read TGTGCCAGCTCACCACCCAGGACAGACTCTGGAAACACCATATATTTT.

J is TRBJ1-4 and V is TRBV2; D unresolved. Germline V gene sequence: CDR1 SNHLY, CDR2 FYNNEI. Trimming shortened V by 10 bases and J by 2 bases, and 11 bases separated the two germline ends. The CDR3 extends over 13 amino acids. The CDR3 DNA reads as TGTGCCATTCTTCCTGCGACTAATGAAAAACTGTTTTTT. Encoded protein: CAILPATNEKLFF.

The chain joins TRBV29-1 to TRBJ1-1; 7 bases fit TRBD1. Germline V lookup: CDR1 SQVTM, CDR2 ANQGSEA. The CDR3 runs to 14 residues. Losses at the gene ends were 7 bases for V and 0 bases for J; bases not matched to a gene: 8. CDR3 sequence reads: CSAPRTGLNTEAFF. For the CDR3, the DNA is TGCAGCGCTCCCAGGACAGGTTTGAACACTGAAGCTTTCTTT.

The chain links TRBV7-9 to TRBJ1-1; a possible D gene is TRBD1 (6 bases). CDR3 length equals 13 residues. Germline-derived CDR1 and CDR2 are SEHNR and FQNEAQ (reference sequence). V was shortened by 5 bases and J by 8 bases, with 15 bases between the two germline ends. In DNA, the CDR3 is TGTGCCAGCAGCCCTACAGGGAGCTTCGAAGCTTTCTTT. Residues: CASSPTGSFEAFF.

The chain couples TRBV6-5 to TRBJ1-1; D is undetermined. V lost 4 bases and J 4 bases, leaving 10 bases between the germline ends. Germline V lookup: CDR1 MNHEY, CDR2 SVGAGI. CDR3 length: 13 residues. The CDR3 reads CASSSHGGTEAFF. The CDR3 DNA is TGTGCCAGCAGTTCCCACGGCGGCACTGAAGCTTTCTTT.

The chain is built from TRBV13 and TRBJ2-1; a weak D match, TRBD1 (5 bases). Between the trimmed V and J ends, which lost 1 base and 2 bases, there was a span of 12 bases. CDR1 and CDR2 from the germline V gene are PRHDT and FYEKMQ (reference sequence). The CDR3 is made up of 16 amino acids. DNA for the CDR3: TGTGCCAGCAGCTTAGACCCAGGGATCCCCTACAATGAGCAGTTCTTC. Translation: CASSLDPGIPYNEQFF. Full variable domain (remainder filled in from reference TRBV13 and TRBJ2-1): AAGVIQSPRHLIKEKRETATLKCYPIPRHDTVYWYQQGPGQDPQFLISFYEKMQSDKGSIPDRFSAQQFSDYHSELNMSSLELGDSALYFCASSLDPGIPYNEQFFGPGTRLTVL.

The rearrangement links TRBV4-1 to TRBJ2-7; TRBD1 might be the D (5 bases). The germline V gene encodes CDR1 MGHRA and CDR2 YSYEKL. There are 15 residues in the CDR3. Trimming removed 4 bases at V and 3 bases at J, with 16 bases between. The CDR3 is CASSPTETVNYEQYF. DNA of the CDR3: TGCGCCAGCAGCCCCACCGAGACAGTGAACTACGAGCAGTACTTC.

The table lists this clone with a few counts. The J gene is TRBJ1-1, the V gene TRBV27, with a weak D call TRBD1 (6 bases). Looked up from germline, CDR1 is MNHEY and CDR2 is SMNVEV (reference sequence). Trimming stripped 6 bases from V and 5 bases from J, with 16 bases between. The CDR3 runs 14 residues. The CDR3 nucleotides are TGTGCCAGCAGGATAACAGGGAGGGGGACTGAAGCTTTCTTT. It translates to CASRITGRGTEAFF.

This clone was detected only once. The CDR3 region has the DNA TGTGCCAGTACGGACAGGGGGCGTTCACCCCTCCACTTT. It encodes CASTDRGRSPLHF. The chain couples TRBV19 to TRBJ1-6, with 11 positions matching TRBD1. The CDR3 has 13 amino acids. After removal of 7 bases from V and 9 bases from J, the junction contained 2 bases not matched to a gene. Germline CDR1 reads LNHDA; CDR2 reads SQIVND (reference sequence).

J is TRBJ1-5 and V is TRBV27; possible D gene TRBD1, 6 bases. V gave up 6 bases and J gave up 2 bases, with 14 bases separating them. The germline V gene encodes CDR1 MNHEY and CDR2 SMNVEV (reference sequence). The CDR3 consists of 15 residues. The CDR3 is CASSNRAVGNQPQHF. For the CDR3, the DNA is TGTGCCAGCAGCAACAGGGCTGTAGGCAATCAGCCCCAGCATTTT.

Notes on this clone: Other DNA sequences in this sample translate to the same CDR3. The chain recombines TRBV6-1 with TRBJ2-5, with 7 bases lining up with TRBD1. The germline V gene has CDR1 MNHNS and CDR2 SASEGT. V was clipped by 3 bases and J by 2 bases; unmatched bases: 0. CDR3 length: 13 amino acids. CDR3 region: CASSDRGQETQYF. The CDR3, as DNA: TGTGCCAGCAGTGACAGGGGGCAAGAGACCCAGTACTTC.

The CDR3 sequence is CASSVGPTGQGSPEAFF. CDR3 bases: TGTGCCAGCAGCGTAGGCCCCACCGGACAGGGGAGCCCTGAAGCTTTCTTT. This sequence joins TRBV9 and TRBJ1-1, with TRBD1 identical over 9 bases. Trimming removed 0 bases from V and 6 bases from J; junction bases left unmatched: 12. Germline CDR1 reads SGDLS; CDR2 reads YYNGEE. CDR3 length: 17 amino acids. The whole variable domain, remainder taken from reference TRBV9 and TRBJ1-1, is DSGVTQTPKHLITATGQRVTLRCSPRSGDLSVYWYQQSLDQGLQFLIQYYNGEERAKGNILERFSAQQFPDLHSELNLSSLELGDSALYFCASSVGPTGQGSPEAFFGQGTRLTVV.